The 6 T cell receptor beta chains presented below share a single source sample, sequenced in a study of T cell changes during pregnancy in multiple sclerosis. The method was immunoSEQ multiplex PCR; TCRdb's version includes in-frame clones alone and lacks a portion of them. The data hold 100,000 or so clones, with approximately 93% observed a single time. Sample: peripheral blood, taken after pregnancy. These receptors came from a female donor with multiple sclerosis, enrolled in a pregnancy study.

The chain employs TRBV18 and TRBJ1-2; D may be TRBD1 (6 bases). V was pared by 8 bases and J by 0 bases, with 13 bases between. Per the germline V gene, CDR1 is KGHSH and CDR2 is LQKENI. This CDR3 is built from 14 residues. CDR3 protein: CASRNRESNYGYTF. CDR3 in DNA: TGTGCCAGCCGAAACAGGGAATCTAACTATGGCTACACCTTC. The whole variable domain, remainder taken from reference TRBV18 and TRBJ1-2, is NAGVMQNPRHLVRRRGQEARLRCSPMKGHSHVYWYRQLPEEGLKFMVYLQKENIIDESGMPKERFSAEFPKEGPSILRIQQVVRGDSAAYFCASRNRESNYGYTFGSGTRLTVV.

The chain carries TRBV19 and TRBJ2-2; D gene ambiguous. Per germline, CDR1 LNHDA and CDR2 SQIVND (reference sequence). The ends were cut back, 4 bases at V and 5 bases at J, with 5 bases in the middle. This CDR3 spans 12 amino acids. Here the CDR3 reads CASSSTTGELFF. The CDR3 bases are TGTGCCAGTAGTAGTACTACCGGGGAGCTGTTTTTT.

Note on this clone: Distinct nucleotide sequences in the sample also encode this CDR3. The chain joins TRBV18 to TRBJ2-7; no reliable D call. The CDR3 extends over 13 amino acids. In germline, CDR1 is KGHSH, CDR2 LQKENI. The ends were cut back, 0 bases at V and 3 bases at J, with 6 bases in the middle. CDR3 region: CASSPPGSYEQYF. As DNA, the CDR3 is TGTGCCAGCTCACCACCGGGCAGCTACGAGCAGTACTTC. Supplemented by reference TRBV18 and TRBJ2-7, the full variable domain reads NAGVMQNPRHLVRRRGQEARLRCSPMKGHSHVYWYRQLPEEGLKFMVYLQKENIIDESGMPKERFSAEFPKEGPSILRIQQVVRGDSAAYFCASSPPGSYEQYFGPGTRLTVT.

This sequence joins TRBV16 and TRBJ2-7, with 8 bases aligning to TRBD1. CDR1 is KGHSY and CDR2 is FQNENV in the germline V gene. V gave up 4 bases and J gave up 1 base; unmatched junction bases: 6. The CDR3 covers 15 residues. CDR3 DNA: TGTGCCAGCAGCCGCACCGGGACAGGATCCTACGAGCAGTACTTC. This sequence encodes CASSRTGTGSYEQYF. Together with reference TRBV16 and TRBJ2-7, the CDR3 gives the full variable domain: GEEVAQTPKHLVRGEGQKAKLYCAPIKGHSYVFWYQQVLKNEFKFLISFQNENVFDETGMPKERFSAKCLPNSPCSLEIQATKLEDSAVYFCASSRTGTGSYEQYFGPGTRLTVT.

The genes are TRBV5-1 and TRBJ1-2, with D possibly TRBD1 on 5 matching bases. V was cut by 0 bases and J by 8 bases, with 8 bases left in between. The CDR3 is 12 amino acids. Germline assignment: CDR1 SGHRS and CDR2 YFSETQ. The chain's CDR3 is CASSLEGEGYTF. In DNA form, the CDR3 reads TGCGCCAGCAGCTTGGAAGGGGAAGGCTACACCTTC.

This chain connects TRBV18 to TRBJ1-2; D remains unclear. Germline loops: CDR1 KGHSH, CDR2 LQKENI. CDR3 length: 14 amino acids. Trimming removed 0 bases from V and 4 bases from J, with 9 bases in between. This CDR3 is CASSPPERIYGYTF. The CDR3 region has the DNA TGTGCCAGCTCACCACCGGAGCGGATCTATGGCTACACCTTC.